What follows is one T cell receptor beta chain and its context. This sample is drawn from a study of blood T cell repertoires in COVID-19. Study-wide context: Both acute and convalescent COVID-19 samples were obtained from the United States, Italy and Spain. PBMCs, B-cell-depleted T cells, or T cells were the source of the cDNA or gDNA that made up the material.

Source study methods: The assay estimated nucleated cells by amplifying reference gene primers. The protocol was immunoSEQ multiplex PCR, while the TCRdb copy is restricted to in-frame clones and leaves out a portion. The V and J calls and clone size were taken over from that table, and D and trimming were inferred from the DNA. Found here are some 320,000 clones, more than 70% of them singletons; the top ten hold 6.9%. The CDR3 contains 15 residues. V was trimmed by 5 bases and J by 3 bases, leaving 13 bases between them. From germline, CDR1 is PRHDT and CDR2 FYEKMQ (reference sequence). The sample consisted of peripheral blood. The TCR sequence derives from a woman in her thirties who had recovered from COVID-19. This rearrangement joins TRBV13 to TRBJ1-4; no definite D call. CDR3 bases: TGTGCCAGCAGCGGAGGGATTGCTGCTAATGAAAAACTGTTTTTT. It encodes CASSGGIAANEKLFF. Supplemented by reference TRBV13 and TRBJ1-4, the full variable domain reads AAGVIQSPRHLIKEKRETATLKCYPIPRHDTVYWYQQGPGQDPQFLISFYEKMQSDKGSIPDRFSAQQFSDYHSELNMSSLELGDSALYFCASSGGIAANEKLFFGSGTQLSVL.